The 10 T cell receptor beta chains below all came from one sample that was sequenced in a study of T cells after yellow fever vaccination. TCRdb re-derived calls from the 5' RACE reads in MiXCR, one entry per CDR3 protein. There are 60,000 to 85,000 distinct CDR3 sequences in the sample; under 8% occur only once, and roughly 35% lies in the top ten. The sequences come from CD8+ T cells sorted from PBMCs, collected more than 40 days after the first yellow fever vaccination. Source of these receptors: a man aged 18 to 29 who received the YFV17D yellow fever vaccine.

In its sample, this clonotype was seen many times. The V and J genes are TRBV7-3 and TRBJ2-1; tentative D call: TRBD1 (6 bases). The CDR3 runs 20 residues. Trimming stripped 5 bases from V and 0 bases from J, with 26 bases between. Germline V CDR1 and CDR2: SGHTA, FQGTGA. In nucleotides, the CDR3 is TGTGCCAGCAGCACCAGACGGTTACTACCCAGGGGAAACTCCTACAATGAGCAGTTCTTC. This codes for CASSTRRLLPRGNSYNEQFF.

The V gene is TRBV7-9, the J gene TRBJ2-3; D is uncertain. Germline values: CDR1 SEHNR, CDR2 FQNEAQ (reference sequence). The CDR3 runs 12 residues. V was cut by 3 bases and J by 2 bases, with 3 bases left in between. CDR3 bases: TGTGCCAGCAGCTTTGACACAGATACGCAGTATTTT. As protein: CASSFDTDTQYF. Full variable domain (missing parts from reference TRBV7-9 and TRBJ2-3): DTGVSQNPRHKITKRGQNVTFRCDPISEHNRLYWYRQTLGQGPEFLTYFQNEAQLEKSRLLSDRFSAERPKGSFSTLEIQRTEQGDSAMYLCASSFDTDTQYFGPGTRLTVL.

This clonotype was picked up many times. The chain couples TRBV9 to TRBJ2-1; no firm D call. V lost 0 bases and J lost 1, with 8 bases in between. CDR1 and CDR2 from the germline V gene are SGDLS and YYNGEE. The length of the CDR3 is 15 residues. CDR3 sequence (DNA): TGTGCCAGCAGCGTAGATGGCCAGTCCTACAATGAGCAGTTCTTC. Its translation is CASSVDGQSYNEQFF.

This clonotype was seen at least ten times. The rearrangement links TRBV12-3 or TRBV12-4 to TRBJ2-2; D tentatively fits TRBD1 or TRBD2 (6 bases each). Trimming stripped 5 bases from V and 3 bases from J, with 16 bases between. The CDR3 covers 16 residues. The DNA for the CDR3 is TGTGCCAGCAGTCCTACTTTGGGGGGCGACACCGGGGAGCTGTTTTTT. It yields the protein CASSPTLGGDTGELFF.

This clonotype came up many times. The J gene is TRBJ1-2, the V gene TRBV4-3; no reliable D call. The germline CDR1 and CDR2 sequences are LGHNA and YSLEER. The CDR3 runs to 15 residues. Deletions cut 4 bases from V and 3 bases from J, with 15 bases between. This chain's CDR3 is CASSLTGQEYYGYTF. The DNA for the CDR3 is TGCGCCAGCAGCCTCACCGGCCAGGAGTACTATGGCTACACCTTC.

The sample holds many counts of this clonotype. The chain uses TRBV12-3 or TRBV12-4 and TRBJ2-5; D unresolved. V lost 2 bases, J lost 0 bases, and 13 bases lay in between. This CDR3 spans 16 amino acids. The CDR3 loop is CASSLRAGPYQETQYF. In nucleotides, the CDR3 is TGTGCCAGCAGTTTAAGGGCTGGGCCTTACCAAGAGACCCAGTACTTC.

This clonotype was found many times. The CDR3 region is CASSQEWGTGPDTQYF. CDR3 coding DNA: TGTGCCAGCAGCCAAGAATGGGGGACAGGACCAGATACGCAGTATTTT. The chain carries TRBV3-1 and TRBJ2-3; TRBD1 aligns across 8 bases. Germline CDR1 and CDR2: LGHDT and YNNKEL (reference sequence). V shed 0 bases and J 4 bases; nucleotides not matched to a gene: 6. The CDR3 loop spans 16 amino acids.

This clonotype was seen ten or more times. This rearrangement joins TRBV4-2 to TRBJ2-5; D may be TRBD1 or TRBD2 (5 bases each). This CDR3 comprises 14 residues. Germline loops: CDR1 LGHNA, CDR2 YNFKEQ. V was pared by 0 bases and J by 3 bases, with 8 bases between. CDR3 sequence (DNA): TGTGCCAGCAGCCAAGACGGGACCGAAGAGACCCAGTACTTC. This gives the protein CASSQDGTEETQYF.

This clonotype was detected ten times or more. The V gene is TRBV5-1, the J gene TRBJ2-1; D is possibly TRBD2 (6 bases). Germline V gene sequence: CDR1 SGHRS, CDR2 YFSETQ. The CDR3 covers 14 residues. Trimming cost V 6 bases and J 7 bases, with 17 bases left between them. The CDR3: CASTVGGRVNEQFF. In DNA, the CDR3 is TGCGCCAGCACCGTGGGGGGTAGGGTGAATGAGCAGTTCTTC.

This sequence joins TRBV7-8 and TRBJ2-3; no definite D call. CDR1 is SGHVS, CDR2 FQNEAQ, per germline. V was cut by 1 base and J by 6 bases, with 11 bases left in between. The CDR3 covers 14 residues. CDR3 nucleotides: TGTGCCAGCAGCTTAGGAGGTTTTCTTGATACGCAGTATTTT. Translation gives CASSLGGFLDTQYF. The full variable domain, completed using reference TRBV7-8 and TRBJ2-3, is GAGVSQSPRYKVAKRGQDVALRCDPISGHVSLFWYQQALGQGPEFLTYFQNEAQLDKSGLPSDRFFAERPEGSVSTLKIQRTQQEDSAVYLCASSLGGFLDTQYFGPGTRLTVL.